This TCR beta chain was recovered during a study of shared clonotypes between healthy human individuals. CD4+ cells were split into CD45RA+ naive and CD45RA-negative memory subsets. It was 150 to 250 ng DNA, about 30,000 T cell genomes, that sorted-subset replicate PCRs used. Original handling: Quality scores were absent from the junction-only immunoSEQ sequences, so filtering differed. The assay was immunoSEQ multiplex PCR, and TCRdb's table has in-frame clones only and misses some. The DNA gave D and trimming, while V, J and clone size come from that table. The table has about 1.1 million clones, about four fifths seen once. This receptor was obtained from a man aged 18 to 35 in good health. Some clones in this sample may be carry-over from other donors' samples. Sequenced input: memory CD4+ T cells from PBMCs. Documented subset: CD45RA-negative fraction.

CDR3 DNA: TGTGCCAGCAGCGTAAGTCCGAGCGCGGGCGAGCAGTACTTC. Its translation: CASSVSPSAGEQYF. The chain uses TRBV9 and TRBJ2-7, with D tentatively TRBD2 (5 bases). Germline V CDR1 and CDR2: SGDLS, YYNGEE. V was pared by 1 base and J by 6 bases, with 14 bases between. The CDR3 contains 14 residues.